This TCR beta chain appears in the sequencing data of a study of blood T cells in healthy people across ages (dated by TCRdb to 2013 to 2016). At the level of the whole study: In model experiments, roughly one uniquely barcoded TCR beta cDNA molecule per two T cells was captured by template switching. Two additional independent replicas of 1 million unique cDNA reads from the same blood draw were analyzed for two donors (one aged 18 to 30 and one aged 80 or older). Age-related changes in TCR beta repertoire diversity were measured in the study by deep sequencing normalized with unique cDNA molecular identifiers. Four age groups were formed from the donors: young (average roughly 15 years), middle-aged (around 40), aged (about 62) and long-lived (roughly 81). Results and caveats for the whole study, not just this receptor: Estimates of total diversity based on one million sequenced T cells were regarded as lower bounds and as underestimates. Bulk unsorted PBMC profiling prevented conclusive comparison of naive and antigen-experienced compartments. The percentage of naive T cells measured by flow cytometry correlated strongly with observed TCR beta diversity. Because donor CMV infection status was unknown, age-related changes in expanded clonotypes were potentially confounded. Compared with the aged group, the long-lived group had more naive CD4+ T cells, fewer expanded clones and increased TCR diversity, suggesting age selection. As age increased, observed TCR beta diversity per million T cells dropped in a roughly linear way, and a significant reduction was already evident by age 40.

To prepare the library, 5' RACE was applied. This sample was sequenced with an Illumina HiSeq 2500. A second PCR of about 6 to 11 cycles was performed with a sample-barcoded 5' primer and a J-beta primer mix. A template-switch 5' adaptor carrying 12 random nucleotides introduced a unique molecular identifier onto each TCR beta cDNA molecule. Each sample yielded at least 2.5 million CDR3-containing paired-end reads. First-strand cDNA was synthesized from all RNA with the Mint cDNA synthesis kit, primed by a TRBC-specific oligonucleotide. All cDNA was treated with uracil-DNA glycosylase and then went through a first 18-cycle PCR with the universal primers M1SS and BC2_uni_R. As for the original processing: Each sample was normalized by randomly selecting 1 million high-quality reads, each carrying a distinct molecular identifier. Instead of being binned into consensus sequences, reads with shared molecular identifiers were discarded. MiTCR, run with a Q25 quality threshold and the strictest error-elimination algorithm, handled CDR3 identification, clonotype clustering and error correction. A nonparametric unseen species model using Euler transformation provided a lower-bound estimate of total TCR beta diversity. Using fastp trimming at Q25 and MiXCR clonotype assembly, TCRdb reanalyzed the public sequencing data and kept in-frame beta chains. Each entry is one CDR3 protein sequence, shown with its most common DNA and genes. It is TCRdb's table, rather than the study itself, that gives the V and J calls and clone size. The sample table records roughly 1,100,000 distinct CDR3 sequences; roughly 24% of these occur just once. The ten top clones hold approximately 0.71% of the sample.

Inclusive of the bounding cysteine and phenylalanine, the CDR3 is 15 residues long. Only the CDR3 portion is preserved as DNA: 45 bases, with reading frame beginning at the first base. The germline V gene provides CDR1 SGHRS and CDR2 YFSETQ. V is cut by 0 bases and J by 4 bases, and the space between the germline ends is 13 bases. The donors were 40 or so Caucasian individuals from Russia, aged 6 to 90 years, who were systemically healthy. Each donor gave roughly 11 milliliters of peripheral blood, drawn into EDTA-treated Vacutainer tubes. PBMCs were isolated by Ficoll-Paque density-gradient centrifugation, with at least 6 million obtained per sample. Total RNA was extracted from PBMCs with Trizol reagent, with at least 5 micrograms obtained per sample. The percentages of naive CD45RAhigh/CD27high T cells were determined by flow cytometry on a PBMC aliquot from every donor. This clonotype showed up just a few times. Its specific antigen is unknown. Per-nucleotide qualities are absent, and no much larger clonotype sits a single base away.

The sample also formed part of further work on T cells of mothers and their children. The second study also describes: The donors were nine systemically healthy Caucasian individuals, made up of three mothers and their six children. cDNA synthesis used all of the extracted RNA, with approximately 1.4 ug of RNA in each 15 ul reaction. In the second PCR, the M1S primer introduced both the sample barcodes and 2-4 random nucleotides. More than 8 million TCR beta CDR3 reads were obtained from each mother, and about 3 million reads were obtained from each child. TCR recombination output is similarly shaped by thymic selection in related and unrelated pairs, with a minor effect exerted by inherited differences. Related mother-child pairs always showed normalized repertoire overlap that was slightly higher than in unrelated mother-child pairs, though the difference was never significant. No persistent microchimeric T cell clones were detected, at a sensitivity of approximately 100 clones per million clonotypes. In the study, deep NGS was used to compare the TCR beta repertoires of mothers and children, and features distinguishing related mother-child pairs from unrelated individuals were sought. The mean age was about 40 +/- 4 years for the mothers and around 11 +/- 4 years for the children. Libraries were sequenced on Illumina HiSeq 2000 with 100+100 nt paired-end reads after adapter ligation with NEBNext reagents. Mother and child libraries were prepared a month apart and sequenced in separate runs to prevent cross-contamination. For each donor, somewhere between roughly 450,000 and 2,100,000 distinct TCR beta clonotypes were identified. Naive TCR beta clonotypes were estimated from low-frequency clonotypes matched to each donor's FACS-determined naive share, without sorting.

Sequencing was done on a sample of blood. The clonotype was recovered from a girl between 2 and 10 years old in good health. The rearranged segments are TRBV5-1 and TRBJ1-2; D gene: possibly TRBD1, on 5 matching bases. CDR3 region: CASSLERGVAYGYTF. The nucleotide sequence is TGCGCCAGCAGCTTGGAACGGGGGGTCGCCTATGGCTACACCTTC.